What follows are 2 T cell receptor beta chains derived from one specimen sequenced in a study of T cells in Graves' hyperthyroidism and ophthalmopathy. Amplified TCR beta CDR3 regions came from RNA transcripts. The study used the HTBI primer set for a first-round RT-PCR of the TCR CDR3. TCRdb recomputed calls from the multiplex PCR reads with MiXCR, one row per CDR3 protein. The sample lists about 350,000 distinct CDR3 sequences; about 20% were seen once. The sample comprised blood. The origin of the receptors is a woman between 18 and 29 years old with Graves' hyperthyroidism.

The chain employs TRBV30 and TRBJ1-6; the D gene is possibly TRBD1 (5 bases). Germline V gives CDR1 GTSNPN, CDR2 SVGIG (reference sequence). This CDR3 has 16 amino acids. V was pared by 1 base and J by 7 bases, with 17 bases between. The CDR3 spells CAWSGRDSGWNSPLHF. The CDR3 DNA reads TGTGCCTGGAGTGGGCGGGACTCCGGGTGGAATTCACCCCTCCACTTT.

The chain couples TRBV6-4 to TRBJ1-3; 7 bases agree with TRBD1. The V gene end was trimmed by 0 bases and the J gene end by 9 bases; junction bases not matched to a gene: 11. This CDR3 is built from 16 residues. Germline V lookup: CDR1 MRHNA, CDR2 SNTAGT. As DNA, the CDR3 is TGTGCCAGCAGTGACTCCGGGACAGTAGCTGTAATCACCATATATTTT. Protein: CASSDSGTVAVITIYF.